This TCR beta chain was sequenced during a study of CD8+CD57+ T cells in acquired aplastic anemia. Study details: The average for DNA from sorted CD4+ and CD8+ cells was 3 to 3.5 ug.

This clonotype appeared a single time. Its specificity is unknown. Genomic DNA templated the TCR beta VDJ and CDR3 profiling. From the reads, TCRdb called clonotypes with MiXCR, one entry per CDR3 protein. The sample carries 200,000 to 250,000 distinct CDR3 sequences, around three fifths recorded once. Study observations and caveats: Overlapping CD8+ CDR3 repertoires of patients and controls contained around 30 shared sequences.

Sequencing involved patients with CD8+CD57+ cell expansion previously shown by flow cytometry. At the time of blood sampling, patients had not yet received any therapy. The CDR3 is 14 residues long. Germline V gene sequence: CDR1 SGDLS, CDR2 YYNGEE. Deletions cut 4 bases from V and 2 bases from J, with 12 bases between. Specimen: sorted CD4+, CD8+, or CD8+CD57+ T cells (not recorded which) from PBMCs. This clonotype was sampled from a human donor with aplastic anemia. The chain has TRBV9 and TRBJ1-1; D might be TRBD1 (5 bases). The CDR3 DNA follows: TGTGCCAGCAGCCCAAGGGGATCTAACACTGAAGCTTTCTTT. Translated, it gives CASSPRGSNTEAFF.